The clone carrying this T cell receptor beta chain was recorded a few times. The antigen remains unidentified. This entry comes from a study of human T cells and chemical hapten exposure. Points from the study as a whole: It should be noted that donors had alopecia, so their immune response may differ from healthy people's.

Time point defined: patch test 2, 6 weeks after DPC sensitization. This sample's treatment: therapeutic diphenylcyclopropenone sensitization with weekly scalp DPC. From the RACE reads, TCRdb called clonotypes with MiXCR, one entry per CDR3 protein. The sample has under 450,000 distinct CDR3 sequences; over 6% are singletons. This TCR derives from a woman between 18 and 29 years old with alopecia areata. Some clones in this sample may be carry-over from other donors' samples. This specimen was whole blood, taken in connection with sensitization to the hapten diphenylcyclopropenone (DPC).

CDR3 nucleotide sequence: TGTGCCACCGACAAACAGGGAAACCTGCGATTTTACGAGCAGTACTTC. Its protein product is CATDKQGNLRFYEQYF. V and J are TRBV6-1 and TRBJ2-7; the D gene is possibly TRBD1 (6 bases). CDR1 and CDR2 from the germline V gene are MNHNS and SASEGT. Trimming shortened V by 10 bases and J by 4 bases, and 26 bases separated the two germline ends. CDR3 length equals 16 residues.